Each of the 22 T cell receptor beta chains below was sequenced from the same sample in a study of PD-L1 blockade in urothelial cancer. The data were produced by immunoSEQ multiplex PCR, yet TCRdb's version contains in-frame clones alone and is incomplete. The sample has roughly 74,000 clones, around 87% seen once; the top ten hold 5% to 6%. Sequenced here: PBMCs, sampled around atezolizumab (anti-PD-L1) treatment. The source of these receptors is a woman aged 70-85 years with urothelial cancer.

The chain has TRBV28 and TRBJ2-1, with 12 bases that match TRBD2. This CDR3 region has 13 residues. V gave up 7 bases and J gave up 10 bases; unmatched junction bases: 5. Germline CDR1 MDHEN, CDR2 SYDVKM. The CDR3 loop reads CASNLAGGREQFF. The CDR3 DNA reads as TGTGCCAGCAATCTAGCGGGGGGGAGGGAGCAGTTCTTC.

The chain couples TRBV18 to TRBJ2-7, with 8 bases identical to TRBD2. With V trimmed by 3 bases and J by 3 bases, 7 bases remained unmatched. There are 15 residues in the CDR3. Per germline, CDR1 KGHSH and CDR2 LQKENI. The CDR3 DNA is TGTGCCAGCTCACCTGTACTAGCGGTACGCTACGAGCAGTACTTC. Its translation is CASSPVLAVRYEQYF.

This clone was detected only once. V is TRBV10-3 and J is TRBJ1-2; 9 nucleotides line up with TRBD1. The ends lost 5 bases at V and 6 bases at J; junction bases unmatched: 4. This CDR3 is built from 13 residues. Looked up from germline, CDR1 is ENHRY and CDR2 is SYGVKD. The chain's CDR3 is CAISRTGVDGYTF. The CDR3 DNA follows: TGTGCCATCAGTAGGACAGGGGTGGATGGCTACACCTTC.

This chain links TRBV30 with TRBJ1-1; D not certain. Germline loops: CDR1 GTSNPN, CDR2 SVGIG (reference sequence). The V end lost 2 bases, the J end lost 5 bases, and 9 bases lay between the germline ends. The CDR3 contains 12 residues. The DNA for the CDR3 is TGTGCCTGGAGTCGGGGATATACTGAAGCTTTCTTT. It codes for CAWSRGYTEAFF.

The rearrangement joins TRBV7-6 to TRBJ2-7, with 8 bases fitting TRBD1. Trimming took 1 base from V and 3 from J; bases not matched to a gene: 8. The CDR3 sequence is 16 residues long. CDR1 is SGHVS, CDR2 FNYEAQ, per germline. The CDR3 sequence is CASSLGSAGGVYEQYF. CDR3 DNA: TGTGCCAGCAGCTTAGGCAGCGCAGGGGGCGTCTACGAGCAGTACTTC.

The rearrangement links TRBV6-1 to TRBJ1-5, with D possibly matching TRBD1 (5 bases). CDR1 is MNHNS and CDR2 is SASEGT in the germline V gene. Deletions cut 2 bases from V and 0 bases from J, with 14 bases between. The CDR3 consists of 17 residues. CDR3 DNA: TGTGCCAGCAGTGAAAGGGGTTTACTGAATAGCAATCAGCCCCAGCATTTT. Amino acids: CASSERGLLNSNQPQHF.

V usage is TRBV4-1 and J usage is TRBJ1-6, with D hard to call. Germline V gene data show CDR1 as MGHRA and CDR2 as YSYEKL. Trimming removed 6 bases from V and 6 bases from J, with 15 bases in between. CDR3 size: 15 residues. CDR3 loop: CASRSPTESNSPLHF. The CDR3 DNA follows: TGCGCCAGCAGATCCCCGACTGAGAGTAATTCACCCCTCCACTTT.

The chain carries TRBV6-1 and TRBJ2-2; D might be TRBD2 (6 bases). The CDR3 consists of 15 residues. Germline V gives CDR1 MNHNS, CDR2 SASEGT. V dropped 2 bases and J dropped 4 bases, with 11 bases sitting between them. As DNA, the CDR3 is TGTGCCAGCAGTGAATATCTCGGGGGCACCGGGGAGCTGTTTTTT. Its protein product is CASSEYLGGTGELFF.

This rearrangement joins TRBV29-1 to TRBJ2-3; 13 positions agree with TRBD2. The CDR3 spans 14 residues. V lost 4 bases, J lost 3 bases, and 1 base stayed unmatched. Germline-derived CDR1 and CDR2 are SQVTM and ANQGSEA. Here the CDR3 DNA reads TGCAGCGTTGGGGGACTAGCGGGAACAGATACGCAGTATTTT. It codes for CSVGGLAGTDTQYF.

The chain joins TRBV7-2 to TRBJ2-2, with 10 bases identical to TRBD2. V shed 6 bases, J shed 0 bases, and the junction held 4 bases outside the gene matches. This CDR3 contains 16 residues. Germline lookup yields CDR1 SGHTA and CDR2 FQGNSA. The CDR3 region has the DNA TGTGCCAGCAGGAGAGCGGGGGGGGCGAACACCGGGGAGCTGTTTTTT. Translation: CASRRAGGANTGELFF.

J is TRBJ1-1 and V is TRBV5-1; a possible D gene is TRBD1 (6 bases). Germline V gene sequence: CDR1 SGHRS, CDR2 YFSETQ. CDR3 length: 15 amino acids. The ends were cut back, 0 bases at V and 1 base at J, with 10 bases in the middle. The CDR3 sequence is CASSLAPRGNTEAFF. DNA of the CDR3: TGCGCCAGCAGCTTGGCCCCCAGGGGGAACACTGAAGCTTTCTTT.

The rearrangement joins TRBV7-9 to TRBJ2-5; 12 nucleotides agree with TRBD1. V was pared by 5 bases and J by 5 bases, with 9 bases of the junction left unmatched. Germline CDR1 is SEHNR and CDR2 is FQNEAQ (reference sequence). CDR3 length equals 16 residues. The CDR3 region has the DNA TGTGCCAGCAGCCCGGGGACAGGGGGCTGGGGCGAGACCCAGTACTTC. This codes for CASSPGTGGWGETQYF.

The J gene is TRBJ2-7, the V gene TRBV11-2; possible D gene TRBD2, 6 bases. This CDR3 is built from 12 residues. Germline values: CDR1 SGHAT, CDR2 FQNNGV. V lost 5 bases, J lost 2 bases, and 7 bases lay in between. CDR3 bases: TGTGCCAGCAGCGGGGAGGCCTACGAGCAGTACTTC. This codes for CASSGEAYEQYF.

This sequence joins TRBV30 and TRBJ2-6; no definite D call. Germline V gene data show CDR1 as GTSNPN and CDR2 as SVGIG (reference sequence). V lost 0 bases to trimming and J lost 0 bases, with 12 bases between them. The CDR3 totals 17 residues. In DNA form, the CDR3 reads TGTGCCTGGAGTGTAGTGGGCCTGAGCTCTGGGGCCAACGTCCTGACTTTC. It encodes CAWSVVGLSSGANVLTF.

This chain connects TRBV7-2 to TRBJ1-2; TRBD1 agrees at 7 bases. The length of the CDR3 is 14 residues. Germline V lookup: CDR1 SGHTA, CDR2 FQGNSA. The V gene end was trimmed by 1 base and the J gene end by 10 bases; junction bases not matched to a gene: 9. The CDR3 reads CASSLERAGGVYTF. Written as DNA, the CDR3 is TGTGCCAGCAGCTTAGAGAGGGCAGGGGGTGTCTACACCTTC.

V usage is TRBV6-1 and J usage is TRBJ1-2; D unclear. The CDR3 is made up of 12 amino acids. Germline CDR1 and CDR2: MNHNS and SASEGT. V was shortened by 6 bases and J by 8 bases, with 13 bases between the two germline ends. CDR3: CASSRRTEGYTF. CDR3 nucleotides: TGTGCCAGCAGCCGGAGGACGGAGGGCTACACCTTC.

The V gene is TRBV5-1, the J gene TRBJ1-1, with 10 bases identical to TRBD1. This CDR3 region has 15 residues. The germline V gene has CDR1 SGHRS and CDR2 YFSETQ. Losses at the gene ends were 2 bases for V and 5 bases for J; bases not matched to a gene: 6. In nucleotides, the CDR3 is TGCGCCAGCAGCTTTACCGGGACAGGGGTGACTGAAGCTTTCTTT. Its translation is CASSFTGTGVTEAFF.

J is TRBJ2-3 and V is TRBV28; 10 bases match TRBD2. J lost 2 bases, V lost 4 bases, and 9 bases had no gene match. In germline, CDR1 is MDHEN, CDR2 SYDVKM. The CDR3 contains 17 residues. The CDR3: CASSSGLAESYTDTQYF. The CDR3 bases are TGTGCCAGCAGTTCAGGACTAGCGGAGTCTTACACAGATACGCAGTATTTT.

The chain uses TRBV11-2 and TRBJ1-4; 8 nucleotides line up with TRBD1. V lost 4 bases and J lost 5; bases outside the gene matches: 0. This CDR3 contains 13 residues. The germline V gene encodes CDR1 SGHAT and CDR2 FQNNGV. The CDR3 coding sequence is TGTGCCAGCAGCTGGACAGGGAATGAAAAACTGTTTTTT. This gives the protein CASSWTGNEKLFF.

The V call is TRBV18, the J call TRBJ2-4, with a tentative D call TRBD2 (5 bases). This CDR3 region has 18 residues. The germline gives CDR1 KGHSH, CDR2 LQKENI. Trimming cost V 3 bases and J 0 bases, with 18 bases left between them. Written as DNA, the CDR3 is TGTGCCAGCTCACCCGGGTGGGGAGCGGAACTAGCCAAAAACATTCAGTACTTC. It specifies CASSPGWGAELAKNIQYF.

The rearrangement links TRBV28 to TRBJ1-5, with 10 nucleotides matching TRBD1. The junction had 5 bases not matched to a gene; V was cut back by 7 bases and J by 2 bases. The CDR3 extends over 15 amino acids. CDR1 MDHEN and CDR2 SYDVKM come from the germline V gene. DNA for the CDR3: TGTGCCAGCAAGAGACAGGGGGCCGGCAATCAGCCCCAGCATTTT. This sequence encodes CASKRQGAGNQPQHF.

For the CDR3, the DNA is TGCGCCAGCAAGCAGGGGACAGGACTAGCGGGTAGCACAGATACGCAGTATTTT. This sequence encodes CASKQGTGLAGSTDTQYF. The chain uses TRBV10-2 and TRBJ2-3, with 11 bases fitting TRBD2. This CDR3 has 18 amino acids. Germline CDR1 WSHSY, CDR2 SAAADI. The junction had 12 bases not matched to a gene; V was cut back by 7 bases and J by 0 bases.